This TCR beta chain was observed in a study of response to subunit inactivated influenza vaccine. TCRdb analysed the RT-PCR reads with MiXCR anew, one entry per CDR3 protein. The sample yields 500,000 to 550,000 distinct CDR3 sequences, approximately 7.6% seen once. Trimming pared 5 bases from V and 6 bases from J, leaving 10 bases between. CDR3 length equals 13 residues. Germline V CDR1 and CDR2: SGHTA, FQGNSA. Study-level results: The authors proposed limited new T cell recruitment per seasonal influenza vaccination.

This clonotype has a handful of counts. Its antigen remains unidentified. The V and J genes are TRBV7-2 and TRBJ2-2; no reliable D call. This TCR was recovered from a man between 45 and 75 years old who received an inactivated influenza vaccine. The material was PBMCs from blood, obtained less than 25 months after vaccination. CDR3 coding DNA: TGTGCCAGCAGCCCTGTCATGGCCGGGGAGCTGTTTTTT. Protein: CASSPVMAGELFF.